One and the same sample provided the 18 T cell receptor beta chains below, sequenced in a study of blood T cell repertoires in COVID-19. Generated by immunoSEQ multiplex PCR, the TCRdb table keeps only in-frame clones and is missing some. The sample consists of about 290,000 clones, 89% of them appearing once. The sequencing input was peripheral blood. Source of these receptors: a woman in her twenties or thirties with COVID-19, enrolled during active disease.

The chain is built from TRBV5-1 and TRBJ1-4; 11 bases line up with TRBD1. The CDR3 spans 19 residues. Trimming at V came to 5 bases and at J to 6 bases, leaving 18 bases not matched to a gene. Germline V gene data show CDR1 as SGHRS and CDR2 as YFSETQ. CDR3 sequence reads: CASRLIPIGQGAQDEKLFF. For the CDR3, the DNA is TGCGCCAGCAGGCTGATCCCGATTGGACAGGGGGCTCAGGATGAAAAACTGTTTTTT.

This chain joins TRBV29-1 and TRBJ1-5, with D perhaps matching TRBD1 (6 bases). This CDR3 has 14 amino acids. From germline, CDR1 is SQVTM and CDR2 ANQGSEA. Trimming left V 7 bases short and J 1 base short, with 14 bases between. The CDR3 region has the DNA TGCAGCGCGGCCGTTGGGGGCAGCAATCAGCCCCAGCATTTT. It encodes CSAAVGGSNQPQHF.

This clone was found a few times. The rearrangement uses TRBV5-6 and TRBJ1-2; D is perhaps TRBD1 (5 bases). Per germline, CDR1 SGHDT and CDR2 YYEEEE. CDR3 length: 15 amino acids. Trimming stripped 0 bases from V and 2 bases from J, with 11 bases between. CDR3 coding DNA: TGTGCCAGCAGCTTGGTTGTCAGGGTAAACTATGGCTACACCTTC. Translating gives CASSLVVRVNYGYTF.

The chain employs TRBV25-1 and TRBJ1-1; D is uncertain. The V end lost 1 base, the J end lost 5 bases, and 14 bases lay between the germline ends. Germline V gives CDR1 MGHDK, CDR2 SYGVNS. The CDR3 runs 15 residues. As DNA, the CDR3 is TGTGCCAGCAGTGAATTACCCCCCAGAAATACTGAAGCTTTCTTT. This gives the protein CASSELPPRNTEAFF. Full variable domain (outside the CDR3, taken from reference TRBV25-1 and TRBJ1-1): EADIYQTPRYLVIGTGKKITLECSQTMGHDKMYWYQQDPGMELHLIHYSYGVNSTEKGDLSSESTVSRIRTEHFPLTLESARPSHTSQYLCASSELPPRNTEAFFGQGTRLTVV.

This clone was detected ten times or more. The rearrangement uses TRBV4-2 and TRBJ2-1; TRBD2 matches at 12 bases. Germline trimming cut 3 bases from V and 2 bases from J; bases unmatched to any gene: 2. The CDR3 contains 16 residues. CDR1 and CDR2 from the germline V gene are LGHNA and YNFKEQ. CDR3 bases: TGTGCCAGCAGCCATCGGACTAGCGGGGCCTACAATGAGCAGTTCTTC. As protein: CASSHRTSGAYNEQFF.

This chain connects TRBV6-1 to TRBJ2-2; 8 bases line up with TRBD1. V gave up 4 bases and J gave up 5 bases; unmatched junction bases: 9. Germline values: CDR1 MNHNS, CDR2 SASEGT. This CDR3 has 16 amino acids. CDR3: CASSAEGRGLTGELFF. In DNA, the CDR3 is TGTGCCAGCAGTGCAGAGGGCAGGGGGCTGACCGGGGAGCTGTTTTTT.

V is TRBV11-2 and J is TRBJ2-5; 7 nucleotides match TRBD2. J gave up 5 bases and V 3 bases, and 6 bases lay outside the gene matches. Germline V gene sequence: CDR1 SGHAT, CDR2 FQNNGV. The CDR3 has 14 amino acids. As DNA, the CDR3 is TGTGCCAGCAGCTTGGTTGCGCGGGGGGAGACCCAGTACTTC. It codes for CASSLVARGETQYF. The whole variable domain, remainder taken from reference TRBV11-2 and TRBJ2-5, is EAGVAQSPRYKIIEKRQSVAFWCNPISGHATLYWYQQILGQGPKLLIQFQNNGVVDDSQLPKDRFSAERLKGVDSTLKIQPAKLEDSAVYLCASSLVARGETQYFGPGTRLLVL.

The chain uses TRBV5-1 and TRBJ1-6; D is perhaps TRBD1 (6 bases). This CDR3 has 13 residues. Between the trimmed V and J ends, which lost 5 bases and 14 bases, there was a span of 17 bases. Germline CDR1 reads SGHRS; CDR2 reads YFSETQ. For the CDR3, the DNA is TGCGCCAGCAGGGACAGCACCTTTCGGTCCCTCCACTTT. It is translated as CASRDSTFRSLHF.

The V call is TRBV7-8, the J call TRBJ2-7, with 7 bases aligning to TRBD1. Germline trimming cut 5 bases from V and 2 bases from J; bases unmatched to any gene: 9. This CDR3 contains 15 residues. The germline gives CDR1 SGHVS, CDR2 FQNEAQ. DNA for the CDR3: TGTGCCAGCAGCCCCCCTCGGGACAGCCCCTACGAGCAGTACTTC. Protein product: CASSPPRDSPYEQYF.

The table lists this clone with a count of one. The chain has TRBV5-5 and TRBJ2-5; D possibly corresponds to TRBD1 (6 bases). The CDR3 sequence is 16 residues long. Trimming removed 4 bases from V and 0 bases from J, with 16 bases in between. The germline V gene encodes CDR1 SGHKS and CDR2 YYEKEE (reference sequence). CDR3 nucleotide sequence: TGTGCCAGCAGCCTTCAGGGGTCCCCGTACCAAGAGACCCAGTACTTC. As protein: CASSLQGSPYQETQYF.

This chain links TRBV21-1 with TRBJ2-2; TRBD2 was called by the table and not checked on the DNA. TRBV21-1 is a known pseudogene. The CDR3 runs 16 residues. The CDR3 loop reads CASSKELAANTGELFF. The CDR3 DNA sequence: TGTGCCAGCAGCAAAGAACTAGCGGCGAACACCGGGGAGCTGTTTTTT.

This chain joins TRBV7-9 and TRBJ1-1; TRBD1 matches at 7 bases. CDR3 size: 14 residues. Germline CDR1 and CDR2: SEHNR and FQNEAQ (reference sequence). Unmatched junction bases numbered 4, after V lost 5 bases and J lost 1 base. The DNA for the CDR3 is TGTGCCAGCAGCCACGGGACAGCGAACACTGAAGCTTTCTTT. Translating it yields CASSHGTANTEAFF.

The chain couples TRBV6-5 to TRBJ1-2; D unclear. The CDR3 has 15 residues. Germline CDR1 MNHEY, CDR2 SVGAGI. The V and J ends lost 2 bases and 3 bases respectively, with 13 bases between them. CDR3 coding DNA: TGTGCCAGCAGTTACGAGGGTGGCGGAGACTATGGCTACACCTTC. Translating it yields CASSYEGGGDYGYTF.

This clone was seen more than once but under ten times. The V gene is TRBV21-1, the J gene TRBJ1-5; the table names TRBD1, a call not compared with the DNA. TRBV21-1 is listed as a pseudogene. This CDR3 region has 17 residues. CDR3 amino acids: CASSPPGTGDTNQPQHF. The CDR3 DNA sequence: TGTGCCAGCAGCCCACCCGGGACAGGGGACACCAATCAGCCCCAGCATTTT.

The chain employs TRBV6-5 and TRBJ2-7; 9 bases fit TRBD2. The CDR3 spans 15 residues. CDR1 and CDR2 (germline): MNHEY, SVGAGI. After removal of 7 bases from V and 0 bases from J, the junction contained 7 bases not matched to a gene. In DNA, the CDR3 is TGTGCCAGCATTTTAGCGGGGGAAACCTCCTACGAGCAGTACTTC. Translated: CASILAGETSYEQYF.

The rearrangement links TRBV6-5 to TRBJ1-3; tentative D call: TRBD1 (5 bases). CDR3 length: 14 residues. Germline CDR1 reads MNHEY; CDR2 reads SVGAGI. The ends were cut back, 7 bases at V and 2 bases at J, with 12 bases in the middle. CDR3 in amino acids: CASKNGGTGNTIYF. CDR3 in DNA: TGTGCCAGCAAAAACGGGGGGACTGGAAACACCATATATTTT.

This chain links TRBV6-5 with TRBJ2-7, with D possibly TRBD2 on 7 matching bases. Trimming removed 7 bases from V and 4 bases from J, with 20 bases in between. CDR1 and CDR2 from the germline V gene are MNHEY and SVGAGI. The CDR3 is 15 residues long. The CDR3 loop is CASTPPQGGGYEQYF. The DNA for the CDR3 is TGTGCCAGCACCCCACCCCAAGGGGGGGGTTACGAGCAGTACTTC.

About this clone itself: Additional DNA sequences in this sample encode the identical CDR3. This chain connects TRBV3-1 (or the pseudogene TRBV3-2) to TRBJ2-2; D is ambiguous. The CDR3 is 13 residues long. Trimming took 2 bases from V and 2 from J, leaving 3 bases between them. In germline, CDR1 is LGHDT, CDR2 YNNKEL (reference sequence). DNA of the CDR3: TGTGCCAGCAGCCAACTTAACACCGGGGAGCTGTTTTTT. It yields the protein CASSQLNTGELFF.